This T cell receptor (beta chain) was retrieved from a study of blood T cell repertoires in COVID-19. The wider study: Donors in the United States, Italy and Spain gave samples during acute or convalescent COVID-19.

V shed 7 bases, J shed 7 bases, and the junction held 12 bases outside the gene matches. This CDR3 spans 16 amino acids. Germline CDR1 SGHRS, CDR2 YFSETQ. Libraries were prepared by immunoSEQ multiplex PCR; TCRdb keeps only in-frame clonotypes and omits some of them. This table has some 220,000 clones, 80% appearing once. This receptor was identified in a woman in her 70s with acute or convalescent COVID-19. Input material: peripheral blood. The chain uses TRBV5-1 and TRBJ2-7, with 15 bases fitting TRBD2. The CDR3 sequence is CASSGTSGGLGEEQYF. CDR3 nucleotide sequence: TGCGCCAGCTCCGGGACTAGCGGGGGGCTTGGTGAAGAGCAGTACTTC.